Presented here are 2 T cell receptor beta chains from one specimen sequenced in a study of CD8 T cells in ankylosing spondylitis. TCRdb re-analysed the 5' RACE reads in MiXCR, keeping a single row per CDR3 protein. The sample shows about 110,000 distinct CDR3 sequences, around 24% of them seen only once. Input material: synovial fluid, either unsorted or a sorted T cell fraction (not recorded which). These receptors were obtained from a male donor with ankylosing spondylitis.

In this sample, this clonotype turned up a few times. This rearrangement joins TRBV5-4 to TRBJ2-2, with 10 bases matching TRBD2. V gave up 3 bases and J gave up 4 bases; unmatched junction bases: 3. Germline V gene sequence: CDR1 SGHNT, CDR2 YYREEE (reference sequence). This CDR3 has 15 residues. CDR3 bases: TGTGCCAGCAGCTGGAGCGGGAGGGTCACCGGGGAGCTGTTTTTT. Amino acid sequence: CASSWSGRVTGELFF.

This sequence joins TRBV28 and TRBJ2-1; D is undetermined. The ends were cut back, 8 bases at V and 12 bases at J, with 8 bases in the middle. The CDR3 is made up of 9 amino acids. Germline CDR1 reads MDHEN; CDR2 reads SYDVKM. CDR3 DNA sequence: TGTGCCAGCGGTGTCTTGCAGTTCTTC. This gives the protein CASGVLQFF. Using reference TRBV28 and TRBJ2-1 for the parts outside the CDR3, the full variable domain is DVKVTQSSRYLVKRTGEKVFLECVQDMDHENMFWYRQDPGLGLRLIYFSYDVKMKEKGDIPEGYSVSREKKERFSLILESASTNQTSMYLCASGVLQFFGPGTRLTVL.